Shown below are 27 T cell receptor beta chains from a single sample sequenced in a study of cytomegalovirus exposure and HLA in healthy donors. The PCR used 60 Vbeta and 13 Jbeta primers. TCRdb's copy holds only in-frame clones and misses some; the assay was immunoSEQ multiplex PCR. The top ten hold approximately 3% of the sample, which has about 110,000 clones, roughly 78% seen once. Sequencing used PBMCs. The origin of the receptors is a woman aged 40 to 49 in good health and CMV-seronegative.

The CDR3 is CASRTFPETASQPQHF. The DNA of the CDR3 is TGTGCCAGTAGGACTTTCCCCGAGACAGCCTCTCAGCCCCAGCATTTT. The chain couples TRBV19 to TRBJ1-5; maybe TRBD1 (5 bases). V dropped 6 bases and J dropped 6 bases, with 21 bases sitting between them. Germline V lookup: CDR1 LNHDA, CDR2 SQIVND (reference sequence). The CDR3 is 16 amino acids.

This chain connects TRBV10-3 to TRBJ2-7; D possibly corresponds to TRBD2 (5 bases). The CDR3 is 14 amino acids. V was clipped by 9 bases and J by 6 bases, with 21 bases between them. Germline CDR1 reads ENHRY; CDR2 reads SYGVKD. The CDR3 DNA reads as TGTGCCATTCAGCCAACCAAGGAGGTCGGCGAGCAGTACTTC. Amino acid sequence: CAIQPTKEVGEQYF.

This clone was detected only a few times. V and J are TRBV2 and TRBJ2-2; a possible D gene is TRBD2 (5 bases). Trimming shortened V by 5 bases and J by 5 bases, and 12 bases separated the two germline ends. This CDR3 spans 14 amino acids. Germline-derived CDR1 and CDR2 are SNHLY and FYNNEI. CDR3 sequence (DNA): TGTGCCAGCAGTAGGCTAGCACGGACCGGGGAGCTGTTTTTT. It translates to CASSRLARTGELFF.

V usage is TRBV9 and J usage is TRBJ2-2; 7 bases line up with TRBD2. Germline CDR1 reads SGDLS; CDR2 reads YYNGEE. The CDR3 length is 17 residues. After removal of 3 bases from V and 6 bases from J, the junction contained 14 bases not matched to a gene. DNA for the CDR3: TGTGCCAGCAGCGCAAGAGGCCGGGGGGTAGGCGCCGGGGAGCTGTTTTTT. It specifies CASSARGRGVGAGELFF. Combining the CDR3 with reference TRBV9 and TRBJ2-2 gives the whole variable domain DSGVTQTPKHLITATGQRVTLRCSPRSGDLSVYWYQQSLDQGLQFLIQYYNGEERAKGNILERFSAQQFPDLHSELNLSSLELGDSALYFCASSARGRGVGAGELFFGEGSRLTVL.

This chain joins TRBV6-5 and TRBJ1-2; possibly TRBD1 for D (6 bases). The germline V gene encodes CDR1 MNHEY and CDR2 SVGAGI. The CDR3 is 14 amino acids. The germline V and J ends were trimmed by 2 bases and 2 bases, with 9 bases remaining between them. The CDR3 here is CASSYRQGNYGYTF. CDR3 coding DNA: TGTGCCAGCAGTTACCGGCAGGGGAACTATGGCTACACCTTC.

The CDR3 DNA reads as TGTGCCAGCAGTCCCCGGACAGGGAATTTAGATACGCAGTATTTT. This gives the protein CASSPRTGNLDTQYF. The chain combines TRBV28 with TRBJ2-3; 8 nucleotides agree with TRBD1. Germline-derived CDR1 and CDR2 are MDHEN and SYDVKM. V was pared by 5 bases and J by 5 bases, with 9 bases of the junction left unmatched. This CDR3 is built from 15 residues.

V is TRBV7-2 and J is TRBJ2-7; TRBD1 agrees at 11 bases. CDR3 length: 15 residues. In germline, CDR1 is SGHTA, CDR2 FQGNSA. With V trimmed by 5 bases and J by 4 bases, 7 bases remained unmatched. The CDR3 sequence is CASSPDGTGGYEQYF. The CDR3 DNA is TGTGCCAGCAGCCCCGATGGGACAGGGGGTTACGAGCAGTACTTC.

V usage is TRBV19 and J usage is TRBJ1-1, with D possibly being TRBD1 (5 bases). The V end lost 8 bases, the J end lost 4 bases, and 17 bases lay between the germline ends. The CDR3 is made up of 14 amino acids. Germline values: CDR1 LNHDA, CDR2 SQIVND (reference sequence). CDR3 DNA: TGTGCCAGTCGGGACGATCCCGGGGGCACTGAAGCTTTCTTT. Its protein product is CASRDDPGGTEAFF.

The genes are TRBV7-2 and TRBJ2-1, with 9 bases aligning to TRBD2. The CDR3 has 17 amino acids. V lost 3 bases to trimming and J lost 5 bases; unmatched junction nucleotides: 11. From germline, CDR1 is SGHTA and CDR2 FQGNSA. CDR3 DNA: TGTGCCAGCAGCTTCGGTAGCGGGGGATTTTACCACAATGAGCAGTTCTTC. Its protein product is CASSFGSGGFYHNEQFF.

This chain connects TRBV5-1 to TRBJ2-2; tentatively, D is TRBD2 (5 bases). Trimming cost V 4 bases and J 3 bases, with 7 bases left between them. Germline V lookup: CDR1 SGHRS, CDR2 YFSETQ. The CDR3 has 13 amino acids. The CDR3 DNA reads TGCGCCAGCAGCCAAGCGGACACCGGGGAGCTGTTTTTT. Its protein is CASSQADTGELFF.

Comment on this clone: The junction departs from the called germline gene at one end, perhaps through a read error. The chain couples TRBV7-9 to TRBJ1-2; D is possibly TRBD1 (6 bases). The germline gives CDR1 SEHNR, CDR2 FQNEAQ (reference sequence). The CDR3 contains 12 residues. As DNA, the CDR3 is TGTTCCAGCGAGGACAGCGGCTATGGCTACACCTTC. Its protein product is CSSEDSGYGYTF.

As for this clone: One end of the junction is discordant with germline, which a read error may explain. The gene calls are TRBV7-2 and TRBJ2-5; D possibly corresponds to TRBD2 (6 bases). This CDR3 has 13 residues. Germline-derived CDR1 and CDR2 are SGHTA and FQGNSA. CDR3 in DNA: TGTGCCAGCAGCTTAGGAGGTTTCGGGGAGGAGGACTTC. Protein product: CASSLGGFGEEDF.

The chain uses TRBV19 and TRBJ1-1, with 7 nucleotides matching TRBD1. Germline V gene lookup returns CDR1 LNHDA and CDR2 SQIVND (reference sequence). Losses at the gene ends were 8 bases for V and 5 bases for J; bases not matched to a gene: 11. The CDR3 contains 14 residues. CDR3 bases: TGTGCCAGTGAACCCGGGACAGTGGGGACTGAAGCTTTCTTT. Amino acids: CASEPGTVGTEAFF.

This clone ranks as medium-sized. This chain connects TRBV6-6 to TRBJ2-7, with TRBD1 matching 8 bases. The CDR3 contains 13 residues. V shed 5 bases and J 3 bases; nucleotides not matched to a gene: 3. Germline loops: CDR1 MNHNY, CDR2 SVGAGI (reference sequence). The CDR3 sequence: CASSLGTGYEQYF. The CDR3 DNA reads TGTGCCAGCAGTCTGGGGACAGGCTACGAGCAGTACTTC.

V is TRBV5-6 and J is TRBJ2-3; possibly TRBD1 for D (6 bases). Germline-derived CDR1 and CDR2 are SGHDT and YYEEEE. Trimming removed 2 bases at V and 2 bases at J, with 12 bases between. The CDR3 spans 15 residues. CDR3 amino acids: CASSFVGQPTDTQYF. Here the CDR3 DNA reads TGTGCCAGCAGCTTTGTAGGACAGCCCACAGATACGCAGTATTTT.

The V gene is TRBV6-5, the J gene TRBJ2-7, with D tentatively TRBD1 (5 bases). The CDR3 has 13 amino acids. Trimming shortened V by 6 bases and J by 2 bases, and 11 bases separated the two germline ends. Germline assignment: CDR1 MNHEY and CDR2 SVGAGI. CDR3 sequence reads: CASSEQVAYEQYF. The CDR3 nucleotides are TGTGCCAGCAGCGAACAGGTTGCCTACGAGCAGTACTTC.

The CDR3: CASSTTTGPPAQYF. The CDR3 DNA follows: TGTGCCAGCAGCACTACGACAGGACCTCCTGCGCAGTACTTC. This chain joins TRBV6-6 and TRBJ2-5; tentatively, D is TRBD1 (6 bases). The germline gives CDR1 MNHNY, CDR2 SVGAGI (reference sequence). There are 14 residues in the CDR3. V lost 6 bases and J lost 11, with 22 bases in between.

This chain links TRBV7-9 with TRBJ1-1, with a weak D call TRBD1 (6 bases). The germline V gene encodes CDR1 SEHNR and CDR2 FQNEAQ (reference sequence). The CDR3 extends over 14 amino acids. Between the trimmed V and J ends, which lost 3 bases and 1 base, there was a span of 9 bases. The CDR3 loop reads CASSLGAPNTEAFF. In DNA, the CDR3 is TGTGCCAGCAGCTTGGGGGCTCCGAACACTGAAGCTTTCTTT.

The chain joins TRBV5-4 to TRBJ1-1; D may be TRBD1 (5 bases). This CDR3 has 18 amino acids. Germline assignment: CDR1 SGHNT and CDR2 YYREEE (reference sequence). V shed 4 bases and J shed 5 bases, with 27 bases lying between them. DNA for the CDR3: TGTGCCAGCAGCCCGGACGGGTTAGGGGCCCAATCTGATACTGAAGCTTTCTTT. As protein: CASSPDGLGAQSDTEAFF.

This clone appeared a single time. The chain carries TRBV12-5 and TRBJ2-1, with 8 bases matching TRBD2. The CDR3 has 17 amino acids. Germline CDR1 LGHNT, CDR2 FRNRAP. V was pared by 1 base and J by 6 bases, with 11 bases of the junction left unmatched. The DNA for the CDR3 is TGTGCTAGTGGTTTGGCGGGGGGGGGCGGGAGACCCAATGAGCAGTTCTTC. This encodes CASGLAGGGGRPNEQFF.

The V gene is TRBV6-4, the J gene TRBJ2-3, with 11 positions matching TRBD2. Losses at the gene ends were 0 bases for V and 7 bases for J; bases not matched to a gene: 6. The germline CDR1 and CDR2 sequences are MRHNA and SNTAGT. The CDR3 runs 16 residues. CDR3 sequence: CASSDSGGLAVHTQYF. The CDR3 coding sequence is TGTGCCAGCAGTGACTCTGGGGGACTAGCGGTGCATACGCAGTATTTT.

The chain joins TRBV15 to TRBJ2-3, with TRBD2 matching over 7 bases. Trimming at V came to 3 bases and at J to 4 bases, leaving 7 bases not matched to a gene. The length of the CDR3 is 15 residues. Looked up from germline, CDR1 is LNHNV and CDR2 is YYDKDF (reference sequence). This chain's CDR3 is CATSRRTRSADTQYF. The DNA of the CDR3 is TGTGCCACCAGCAGGAGGACTAGGTCGGCAGATACGCAGTATTTT. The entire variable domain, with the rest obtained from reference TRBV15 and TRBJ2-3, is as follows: DAMVIQNPRYQVTQFGKPVTLSCSQTLNHNVMYWYQQKSSQAPKLLFHYYDKDFNNEADTPDNFQSRRPNTSFCFLDIRSPGLGDTAMYLCATSRRTRSADTQYFGPGTRLTVL.

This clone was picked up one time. Here the CDR3 reads CASSPGQATASGANVLTF. The CDR3 DNA reads TGTGCCAGCTCACCGGGACAGGCTACCGCCTCTGGGGCCAACGTCCTGACTTTC. The V and J genes are TRBV18 and TRBJ2-6, with 8 bases fitting TRBD1. With 3 bases clipped from V and 0 bases from J, the junction kept 7 bases outside the gene matches. The germline CDR1 and CDR2 sequences are KGHSH and LQKENI. CDR3 length: 18 amino acids.

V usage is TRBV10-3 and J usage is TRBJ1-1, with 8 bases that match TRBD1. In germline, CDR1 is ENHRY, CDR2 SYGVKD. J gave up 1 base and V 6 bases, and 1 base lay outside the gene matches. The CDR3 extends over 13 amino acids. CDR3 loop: CAIRGQGNTEAFF. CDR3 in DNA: TGTGCCATCAGAGGACAGGGGAACACTGAAGCTTTCTTT.

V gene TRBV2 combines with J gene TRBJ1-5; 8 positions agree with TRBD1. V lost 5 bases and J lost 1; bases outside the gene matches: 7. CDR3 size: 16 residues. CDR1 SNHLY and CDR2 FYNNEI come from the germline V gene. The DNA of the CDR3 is TGTGCCAGCAGTTCTCCGGACAGGGACAGCAATCAGCCCCAGCATTTT. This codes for CASSSPDRDSNQPQHF. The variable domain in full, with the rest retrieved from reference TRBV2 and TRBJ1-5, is EPEVTQTPSHQVTQMGQEVILRCVPISNHLYFYWYRQILGQKVEFLVSFYNNEISEKSEIFDDQFSVERPDGSNFTLKIRSTKLEDSAMYFCASSSPDRDSNQPQHFGDGTRLSIL.

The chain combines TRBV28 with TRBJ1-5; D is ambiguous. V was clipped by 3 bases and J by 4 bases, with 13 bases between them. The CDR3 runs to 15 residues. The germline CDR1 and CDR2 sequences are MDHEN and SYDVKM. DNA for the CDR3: TGTGCCAGCAGTTTTAGTACTTCTAATAATCAGCCCCAGCATTTT. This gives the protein CASSFSTSNNQPQHF.

For the CDR3, the DNA is TGTGCCAGCAGCTTGGGAGGGAGCGATTCACCCCTCCACTTT. As protein: CASSLGGSDSPLHF. The J gene is TRBJ1-6, the V gene TRBV5-6; D is uncertain. The germline gives CDR1 SGHDT, CDR2 YYEEEE. The CDR3 contains 14 residues. The germline V and J ends were trimmed by 0 bases and 8 bases, with 9 bases remaining between them.